The source of this T cell receptor beta chain is a study of sequential checkpoint blockade in melanoma. This clone was detected a few times. This sample's treatment: randomized to nivolumab then ipilimumab (arm A) or the reverse (arm B). Patients had received no earlier DNA-damaging chemotherapy. Sorted cells were live CD3+CD8+, lacking CD19 and CD56, from PBMCs. TCRdb's copy holds only in-frame clones and misses some; the assay was immunoSEQ multiplex PCR. In the table there are a few thousand clones, about 64% of which are singletons. The germline CDR1 and CDR2 sequences are WSHSY and SAAADI. The CDR3 covers 16 residues. V trimming: 0 bases; J trimming: 0 bases; junction bases outside the gene matches: 2.

The chain is built from TRBV10-2 and TRBJ2-7, with TRBD2 identical over 10 bases. This clonotype was obtained from a human donor with melanoma. Here the sequenced sample was CD8+ T cells sorted from blood (inferred from file names), taken from a patient given nivolumab and ipilimumab in sequence. CDR3 DNA sequence: TGCGCCAGCAGTGAGTCGGCTAGCGGGAGCTCCTACGAGCAGTACTTC. Its protein is CASSESASGSSYEQYF.